The present T cell receptor (beta chain) was sequenced within a study of blood T cell repertoires in COVID-19. Trimming took 3 bases from V and 1 from J, leaving 13 bases between them. Per germline, CDR1 SGHRS and CDR2 YFSETQ. The CDR3 loop spans 16 amino acids. Measured with immunoSEQ multiplex PCR; TCRdb has only the in-frame clones, and not every one. The sample yields 250,000 to 400,000 clones, roughly 88% seen once. The chain has TRBV5-1 and TRBJ2-2, with D tentatively TRBD1 (6 bases). Material for sequencing was peripheral blood. The sequence was collected from a woman in her 30s with COVID-19, enrolled during active disease. The CDR3 sequence is CASSSTGRMNTGELFF. The CDR3 DNA reads as TGCGCCAGCAGCTCCACAGGGAGAATGAACACCGGGGAGCTGTTTTTT. Full variable domain (outside the CDR3, taken from reference TRBV5-1 and TRBJ2-2): KAGVTQTPRYLIKTRGQQVTLSCSPISGHRSVSWYQQTPGQGLQFLFEYFSETQRNKGNFPGRFSGRQFSNSRSEMNVSTLELGDSALYLCASSSTGRMNTGELFFGEGSRLTVL.